This TCR beta chain originates from a study of blood T cells in healthy people across ages. The CDR3 is made up of 16 amino acids. The germline V gene encodes CDR1 MNHEY and CDR2 SMNVEV (reference sequence). A second PCR of roughly 7 to 11 cycles used a sample-barcoded 5' primer and a J-beta primer mix. One entry per CDR3 protein, called by TCRdb with MiXCR from the 5' RACE reads. The table includes around 500,000 distinct CDR3 sequences, 47% detected once. Source material: blood. This clonotype originated in a man aged 80 or over in good health. The rearrangement joins TRBV27 to TRBJ2-7, with D perhaps TRBD1 (5 bases). The closer fit of TRBJ2-5 to the DNA end suggests the J call may be wrong. In DNA form, the CDR3 reads TGTGCCAGCAGTCCCCACCAGGGCCGTTATCGAGAGACCCAGTACTTC. Its translation: CASSPHQGRYRETQYF.